The T cell receptor (beta chain) under discussion was sequenced for a study of T-cell reconstitution after alpha-beta-depleted transplantation in children. Overall study findings and caveats: The study traced high day-60 TCRbeta diversity in some patients to surviving recipient T cells and thymic progenitors. There were reportedly several hundred expanded graft clones from which alpha-beta T cells came about two months after transplant.

Construction of the TCRbeta library involved unique molecular identifiers. TCRdb itself ran the PCR reads through MiXCR, one entry per CDR3 protein. The top ten clones hold 35% to 50% of a sample with 300,000 to 400,000 distinct CDR3 sequences, roughly 15% of them seen once. The CDR3 has 13 residues. Germline CDR1 SNHLY, CDR2 FYNNEI. A note on this clonotype: What it binds is not known.

The genes are TRBV2 and TRBJ1-4; no firm D call. This specimen was PBMCs, mostly from graft donor cells, taken 360 days after TCRalphabeta/CD19-depleted stem cell transplant. The source is a male patient between 2 and 10 years old who had a stem cell transplant for acute lymphoblastic leukemia, so the T cells may come from the graft donor. The CDR3 nucleotides are TGTGCTACCCGGCGAATGACTAATGAAAAACTGTTTTTT. This sequence encodes CATRRMTNEKLFF.